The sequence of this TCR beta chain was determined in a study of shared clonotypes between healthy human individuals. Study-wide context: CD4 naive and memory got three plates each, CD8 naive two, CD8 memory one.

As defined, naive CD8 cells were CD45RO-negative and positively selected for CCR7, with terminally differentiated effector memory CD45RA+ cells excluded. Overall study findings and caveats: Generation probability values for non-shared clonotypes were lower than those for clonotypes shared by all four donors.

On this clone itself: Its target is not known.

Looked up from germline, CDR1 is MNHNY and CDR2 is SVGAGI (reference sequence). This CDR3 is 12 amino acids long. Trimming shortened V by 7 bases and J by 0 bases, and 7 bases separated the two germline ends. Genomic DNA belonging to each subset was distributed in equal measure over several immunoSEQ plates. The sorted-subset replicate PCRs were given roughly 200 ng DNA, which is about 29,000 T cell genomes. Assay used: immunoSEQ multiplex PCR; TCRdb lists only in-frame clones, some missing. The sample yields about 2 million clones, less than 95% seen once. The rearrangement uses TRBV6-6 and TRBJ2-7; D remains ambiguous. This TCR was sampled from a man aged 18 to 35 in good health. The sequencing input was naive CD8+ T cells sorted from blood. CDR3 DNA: TGTGCCAGCAAGGGCCTCTCCTACGAGCAGTACTTC. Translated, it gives CASKGLSYEQYF.